This T cell receptor (beta chain) was observed in a study of OX40 agonist ivuxolimab in advanced cancers. Overall study: Patients received the agonistic anti-OX40 (CD134) antibody ivuxolimab. Partial responses, seen in three patients, involved one hepatocellular carcinoma and two cutaneous melanomas.

With regard to this clone: As yet, its antigen is unknown.

Only in-frame clones appear in the TCRdb table, and some are missing; sequencing was by immunoSEQ multiplex PCR. Of 50,000 to 65,000 clones in the sample, less than 90% were seen once. Study-level findings and limits: Dosing at 0.1 to 3.0 mg/kg was accompanied by clonal expansion of CD4+ and CD8+ blood T cells by week 6. Fewer expanded clones were found on average in CD4+ than in CD8+ T cells.

V lost 0 bases to trimming and J lost 6 bases, with 11 bases between them. Germline V CDR1 and CDR2: MNHEY, SVGAGI. This CDR3 comprises 14 residues. V gene TRBV6-5 combines with J gene TRBJ1-2; D may be TRBD1 (5 bases). The clonotype originates from an adult with an advanced solid tumor such as melanoma, head and neck, liver or kidney cancer. The material was CD4+ or CD8+ T cells sorted from blood, obtained in a trial of the OX40 agonist ivuxolimab. CDR3 nucleotides: TGTGCCAGCAGTTACTCAGCGGGACGAAATGGCTACACCTTC. Protein product: CASSYSAGRNGYTF.